This T cell receptor beta chain was sequenced for a study of blood T cell repertoires in COVID-19. This CDR3 spans 15 amino acids. Germline V gene data show CDR1 as MNHEY and CDR2 as SMNVEV (reference sequence). After removal of 5 bases from V and 4 bases from J, the junction contained 6 bases not matched to a gene. Using immunoSEQ multiplex PCR, the repertoire was profiled, and TCRdb retains in-frame clones only, with some absent. The table includes over 85,000 clones, 86% detected once. The sample was peripheral blood. The sequence was obtained from a woman aged 80 or older with acute or convalescent COVID-19. The rearrangement joins TRBV27 to TRBJ1-1; 11 bases are shared with TRBD1. The CDR3 DNA follows: TGTGCCAGCAGTCCGTCCGGGACAGGGGGCACTGAAGCTTTCTTT. It translates to CASSPSGTGGTEAFF.